This is a list of T cell receptor beta chains from one sample in a study of CD8+CD57+ T cells in acquired aplastic anemia. TCRdb recomputed calls from the reads with MiXCR, one row per CDR3 protein. The sample consists of 150,000 or so distinct CDR3 sequences, around 47% of them appearing once. The sample consisted of sorted CD4+, CD8+, or CD8+CD57+ T cells (not recorded which) from PBMCs. These TCRs come from a human donor with aplastic anemia. CDR3s include the opening cysteine and the closing phenylalanine or tryptophan. Fields, in order: V gene, clone size, D gene, J gene, CDR3 protein, CDR3 DNA. A D gene is named only where the DNA matches it firmly. Expanded clones get a size class; other rows say once, few or many, or leave the size out.

V gene: TRBV10-3; clone size: many; D gene: .; J gene: TRBJ1-2; CDR3 protein: CAISDGRRDGYTF; CDR3 DNA: TGTGCCATCAGTGACGGACGGAGAGATGGCTACACCTTC
V gene: TRBV7-2; clone size: many; D gene: .; J gene: TRBJ1-1; CDR3 protein: CASSRGNTEAFF; CDR3 DNA: TGTGCCAGCAGCCGGGGGAACACTGAAGCTTTCTTT
V gene: TRBV7-7; clone size: .; D gene: .; J gene: TRBJ2-7; CDR3 protein: CASSTNQGDEQYF; CDR3 DNA: TGTGCTAGCAGCACCAATCAAGGGGACGAGCAGTACTTC
V gene: TRBV12-3/TRBV12-4; clone size: many; D gene: .; J gene: TRBJ1-2; CDR3 protein: CASSLGTIANYGYTF; CDR3 DNA: TGTGCCAGCAGTTTGGGGACAATAGCTAACTATGGCTACACCTTC
V gene: TRBV2; clone size: .; D gene: .; J gene: TRBJ1-2; CDR3 protein: CASVGGAIGYTF; CDR3 DNA: TGTGCCAGCGTTGGGGGGGCGATTGGCTACACCTTC
V gene: TRBV2; clone size: many; D gene: .; J gene: TRBJ2-2; CDR3 protein: CASSEMSSGELFF; CDR3 DNA: TGTGCCAGCAGTGAAATGTCTTCCGGGGAGCTGTTTTTT
V gene: TRBV7-3; clone size: .; D gene: .; J gene: TRBJ2-3; CDR3 protein: CASSPSGASTDTQYF; CDR3 DNA: TGTGCCAGCAGCCCGTCAGGGGCCAGCACAGATACGCAGTATTTT
V gene: TRBV12-3/TRBV12-4; clone size: many; D gene: .; J gene: TRBJ1-1; CDR3 protein: CASSLGGNTEAFF; CDR3 DNA: TGTGCCAGCAGTTTAGGGGGGAACACTGAAGCTTTCTTT
V gene: TRBV20-1; clone size: many; D gene: .; J gene: TRBJ2-3; CDR3 protein: CSARDSLSTDTQYF; CDR3 DNA: TGCAGTGCTAGAGATAGCCTAAGCACAGATACGCAGTATTTT
V gene: TRBV5-1; clone size: once; D gene: .; J gene: TRBJ1-3; CDR3 protein: CASSLRPGVPSGNTIYF; CDR3 DNA: TGCGCCAGCAGCTTGCGCCCGGGAGTCCCCTCTGGAAACACCATATATTTT
V gene: TRBV10-3; clone size: .; D gene: .; J gene: TRBJ1-6; CDR3 protein: CAISEFRGDSPLHF; CDR3 DNA: TGTGCCATCAGTGAGTTTAGGGGGGATTCACCCCTCCACTTT
V gene: TRBV20-1; clone size: few; D gene: TRBD2; J gene: TRBJ2-5; CDR3 protein: CSARDNSGGALETQYF; CDR3 DNA: TGCAGTGCTAGAGATAATAGCGGGGGGGCGTTGGAGACCCAGTACTTC
V gene: TRBV10-3; clone size: few; D gene: TRBD2; J gene: TRBJ2-3; CDR3 protein: CAIATSGGLSTDTQYF; CDR3 DNA: TGTGCCATCGCTACTAGCGGGGGCCTCAGCACAGATACGCAGTATTTT
V gene: TRBV7-7; clone size: many; D gene: TRBD2; J gene: TRBJ2-1; CDR3 protein: CASSLRETSGGAGEQFF; CDR3 DNA: TGTGCCAGCAGCTTAAGGGAGACTAGCGGGGGGGCAGGTGAGCAGTTCTTC
V gene: TRBV29-1; clone size: .; D gene: .; J gene: TRBJ2-7; CDR3 protein: CSVGEGLRYEQYF; CDR3 DNA: TGCAGCGTTGGAGAGGGTCTTCGGTACGAGCAGTACTTC
V gene: TRBV15; clone size: .; D gene: .; J gene: TRBJ1-5; CDR3 protein: CATSRGGDARNQPQHF; CDR3 DNA: TGTGCCACCAGCAGAGGTGGGGACGCCCGAAATCAGCCCCAGCATTTT
V gene: TRBV20-1; clone size: .; D gene: .; J gene: TRBJ2-3; CDR3 protein: CSAFGAGREDTQYF; CDR3 DNA: .
V gene: TRBV27; clone size: many; D gene: .; J gene: TRBJ1-6; CDR3 protein: CASTPSRGWSPLHF; CDR3 DNA: TGTGCCAGCACCCCAAGCAGGGGATGGTCACCCCTCCACTTT
V gene: TRBV5-4; clone size: few; D gene: .; J gene: TRBJ1-1; CDR3 protein: CASSLRGGHTEAFF; CDR3 DNA: TGTGCCAGCAGCTTGAGGGGGGGTCACACTGAAGCTTTCTTT
V gene: TRBV10-3; clone size: .; D gene: .; J gene: TRBJ2-7; CDR3 protein: CAISPPFREQYF; CDR3 DNA: TGTGCCATCAGTCCCCCCTTTCGGGAGCAGTACTTC
V gene: TRBV5-6; clone size: many; D gene: TRBD1; J gene: TRBJ1-2; CDR3 protein: CASSRWDRNYGYTF; CDR3 DNA: TGTGCCAGCAGCCGCTGGGACAGGAACTATGGCTACACCTTC
V gene: TRBV7-2; clone size: .; D gene: .; J gene: TRBJ2-1; CDR3 protein: CASSLAYDSYEQFF; CDR3 DNA: TGTGCCAGCAGCTTAGCATACGATTCCTACGAGCAGTTCTTC
V gene: TRBV20-1; clone size: many; D gene: TRBD1; J gene: TRBJ1-5; CDR3 protein: CSARVGGTGYSNQPQHF; CDR3 DNA: TGCAGTGCTAGAGTCGGCGGGACAGGTTATAGCAATCAGCCCCAGCATTTT
V gene: TRBV5-1; clone size: .; D gene: .; J gene: TRBJ2-5; CDR3 protein: CASSLTEGETQYF; CDR3 DNA: TGCGCCAGCAGCTTGACCGAAGGAGAGACCCAGTACTTC
V gene: TRBV15; clone size: many; D gene: .; J gene: TRBJ2-2; CDR3 protein: CATSRVGTGNTGELFF; CDR3 DNA: TGTGCCACCAGCAGAGTGGGGACGGGGAACACCGGGGAGCTGTTTTTT
V gene: TRBV5-1; clone size: .; D gene: TRBD2; J gene: TRBJ2-7; CDR3 protein: CASRPLLAGAGEQYF; CDR3 DNA: TGCGCCAGCAGGCCGCTCCTAGCGGGAGCCGGCGAGCAGTACTTC
V gene: TRBV2; clone size: few; D gene: .; J gene: TRBJ1-2; CDR3 protein: CASMSEASFGYTF; CDR3 DNA: TGTGCCAGCATGTCGGAGGCATCTTTTGGCTACACCTTC
V gene: TRBV6-1; clone size: many; D gene: TRBD2; J gene: TRBJ2-3; CDR3 protein: CASSRDGLGTDTQYF; CDR3 DNA: TGTGCCAGCAGTCGGGACGGACTAGGCACAGATACGCAGTATTTT
V gene: TRBV7-2; clone size: .; D gene: .; J gene: TRBJ1-1; CDR3 protein: CASSFVTEAFF; CDR3 DNA: TGTGCCAGCAGCTTCGTCACTGAAGCTTTCTTT
V gene: TRBV19; clone size: .; D gene: .; J gene: TRBJ1-2; CDR3 protein: CASSNRGSHGYTF; CDR3 DNA: TGTGCCAGTAGTAACCGGGGCAGCCATGGCTACACCTTC
V gene: TRBV6-1; clone size: many; D gene: TRBD1; J gene: TRBJ1-1; CDR3 protein: CASSGYRGGTEAFF; CDR3 DNA: TGTGCCAGCAGTGGGTACAGGGGGGGTACTGAAGCTTTCTTT
V gene: TRBV29-1; clone size: .; D gene: TRBD1; J gene: TRBJ2-1; CDR3 protein: CSVRGQGTYNEQFF; CDR3 DNA: TGCAGCGTTCGGGGACAGGGCACCTACAATGAGCAGTTCTTC
V gene: TRBV29-1; clone size: once; D gene: TRBD1; J gene: TRBJ1-2; CDR3 protein: CSVGVAGGYGYTF; CDR3 DNA: TGCAGCGTTGGGGTGGCAGGGGGCTATGGCTACACCTTC
V gene: TRBV12-3/TRBV12-4; clone size: many; D gene: TRBD1; J gene: TRBJ1-6; CDR3 protein: CASRSGQYNSPLHF; CDR3 DNA: TGTGCCAGCAGATCGGGACAGTATAATTCACCCCTCCACTTT
V gene: TRBV14; clone size: .; D gene: TRBD1; J gene: TRBJ2-2; CDR3 protein: CASSPGQGFSGELFF; CDR3 DNA: TGTGCCAGCAGCCCCGGACAGGGGTTTTCCGGGGAGCTGTTTTTT
V gene: TRBV4-2; clone size: .; D gene: .; J gene: TRBJ1-1; CDR3 protein: CASSPARTRVGTEAFF; CDR3 DNA: TGTGCCAGCAGCCCAGCCCGGACACGCGTAGGTACTGAAGCTTTCTTT
V gene: TRBV7-3; clone size: .; D gene: .; J gene: TRBJ2-5; CDR3 protein: CASSPDQGSQETQYF; CDR3 DNA: TGTGCCAGCAGTCCCGACCAGGGGTCCCAAGAGACCCAGTACTTC
V gene: TRBV29-1; clone size: .; D gene: .; J gene: TRBJ2-3; CDR3 protein: CSVGAGMRTDTQYF; CDR3 DNA: TGCAGCGTTGGGGCAGGGATGAGGACGGATACGCAGTATTTT
V gene: TRBV15; clone size: few; D gene: .; J gene: TRBJ2-3; CDR3 protein: CATSRDRGRSSTDTQYF; CDR3 DNA: TGTGCCACCAGCAGGGATCGGGGCAGATCTAGCACAGATACGCAGTATTTT
V gene: TRBV6-2/TRBV6-3; clone size: .; D gene: .; J gene: TRBJ2-1; CDR3 protein: CASSYSQSVSFNEQFF; CDR3 DNA: TGTGCCAGCAGTTACTCCCAGTCAGTGAGCTTCAATGAGCAGTTCTTC
V gene: TRBV7-9; clone size: many; D gene: .; J gene: TRBJ1-4; CDR3 protein: CASSVWETTNEKLFF; CDR3 DNA: TGTGCCAGCAGCGTCTGGGAGACAACTAATGAAAAACTGTTTTTT
V gene: TRBV20-1; clone size: many; D gene: .; J gene: TRBJ2-7; CDR3 protein: CSARLVDRHEQYF; CDR3 DNA: TGCAGTGCTAGGCTCGTCGACAGGCACGAGCAGTACTTC
V gene: TRBV11-1; clone size: once; D gene: .; J gene: TRBJ2-1; CDR3 protein: CASSLSPGEEQFF; CDR3 DNA: TGTGCCAGCAGCTTAAGTCCCGGGGAAGAGCAGTTCTTC
V gene: TRBV5-1; clone size: .; D gene: .; J gene: TRBJ2-4; CDR3 protein: CASSLGQDRRDIQYF; CDR3 DNA: TGCGCCAGCAGCTTGGGACAGGACCGGAGGGACATTCAGTACTTC
V gene: TRBV25-1; clone size: .; D gene: .; J gene: TRBJ1-1; CDR3 protein: CASIPDKNTEAFF; CDR3 DNA: TGTGCTAGCATACCGGACAAGAACACTGAAGCTTTCTTT
V gene: TRBV12-3/TRBV12-4; clone size: many; D gene: TRBD1; J gene: TRBJ1-2; CDR3 protein: CASSSGTGTRGYTF; CDR3 DNA: TGTGCCAGCAGCTCCGGGACAGGGACCCGTGGCTACACCTTC
V gene: TRBV13; clone size: many; D gene: .; J gene: TRBJ1-1; CDR3 protein: CASSLGVKNTEAFF; CDR3 DNA: TGTGCCAGCAGCTTAGGAGTCAAGAACACTGAAGCTTTCTTT
V gene: TRBV10-2; clone size: .; D gene: .; J gene: TRBJ2-3; CDR3 protein: CASSESWRTSTDTQYF; CDR3 DNA: TGCGCCAGCAGTGAGTCGTGGCGGACCAGCACAGATACGCAGTATTTT
V gene: TRBV19; clone size: .; D gene: .; J gene: TRBJ2-3; CDR3 protein: CATRQGTMPSNTQYF; CDR3 DNA: TGTGCCACCCGGCAGGGGACTATGCCGTCGAATACGCAGTATTTT
V gene: TRBV12-3/TRBV12-4; clone size: .; D gene: .; J gene: TRBJ2-1; CDR3 protein: CASSPAGSSYNEQFF; CDR3 DNA: TGTGCCAGCAGCCCTGCAGGGTCGTCCTACAATGAGCAGTTCTTC
V gene: TRBV2; clone size: many; D gene: .; J gene: TRBJ1-1; CDR3 protein: CASILTGLPEAFF; CDR3 DNA: TGTGCCAGCATATTAACAGGGTTACCTGAAGCTTTCTTT
V gene: TRBV11-2; clone size: once; D gene: .; J gene: TRBJ2-3; CDR3 protein: CASSFSQASTDTQYF; CDR3 DNA: TGTGCCAGCAGCTTTAGCCAGGCTAGCACAGATACGCAGTATTTT
V gene: TRBV19; clone size: once; D gene: .; J gene: TRBJ2-7; CDR3 protein: CASGIYSGSYEQYF; CDR3 DNA: TGTGCCAGTGGTATTTACAGCGGCTCCTACGAGCAGTACTTC
V gene: TRBV19; clone size: many; D gene: TRBD1; J gene: TRBJ1-2; CDR3 protein: CASRSRDRANYGYTF; CDR3 DNA: TGTGCCAGTAGGTCCCGGGACAGGGCTAACTATGGCTACACCTTC
V gene: TRBV7-9; clone size: many; D gene: .; J gene: TRBJ1-4; CDR3 protein: CASSLESGSPTNEKLFF; CDR3 DNA: TGTGCCAGCAGCTTAGAATCCGGCAGTCCAACTAATGAAAAACTGTTTTTT